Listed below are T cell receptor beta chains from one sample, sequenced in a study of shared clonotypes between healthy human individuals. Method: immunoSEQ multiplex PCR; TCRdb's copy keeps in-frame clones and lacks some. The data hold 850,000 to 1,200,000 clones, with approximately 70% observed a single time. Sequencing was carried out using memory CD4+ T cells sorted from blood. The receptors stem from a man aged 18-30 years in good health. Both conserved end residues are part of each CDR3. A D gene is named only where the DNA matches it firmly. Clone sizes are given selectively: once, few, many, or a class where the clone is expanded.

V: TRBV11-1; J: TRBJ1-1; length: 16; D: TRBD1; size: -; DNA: TGTGCCAGCAGCTTACAGGGGGCGGGTGTGAACACTGAAGCTTTCTTT; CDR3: CASSLQGAGVNTEAFF
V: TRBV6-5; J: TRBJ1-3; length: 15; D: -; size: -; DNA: TGTGCCAGCAGCGAACAGGGTATTTCTGGAAACACCATATATTTT; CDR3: CASSEQGISGNTIYF
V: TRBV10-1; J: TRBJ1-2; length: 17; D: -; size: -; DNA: TGCGCCAGCACCTCGAAGGTCCGGCTTCCCCGGCGCTATGGCTACACCTTC; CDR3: CASTSKVRLPRRYGYTF
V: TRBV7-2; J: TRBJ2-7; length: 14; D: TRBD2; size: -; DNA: TGTGCCAGCAGCTTAGAGCGGGAGTTAAACGAGCAGTACTTC; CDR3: CASSLERELNEQYF
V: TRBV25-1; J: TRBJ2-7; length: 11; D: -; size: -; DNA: TGTGCCAGCAGTCTGAGACACGAGCAGTACTTC; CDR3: CASSLRHEQYF
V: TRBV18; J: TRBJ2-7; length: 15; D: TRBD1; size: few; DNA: TGTGCCAGCTCCCAGGGACAGGGGGAAGCCTACGAGCAGTACTTC; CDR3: CASSQGQGEAYEQYF
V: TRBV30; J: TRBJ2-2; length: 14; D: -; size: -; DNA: TGTGCCTGGAGTGTAATCGGGGTGTCCGGGGAGCTGTTTTTT; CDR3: CAWSVIGVSGELFF
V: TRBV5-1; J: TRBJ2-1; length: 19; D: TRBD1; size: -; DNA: TGCGCCAGCAGCTTGGTACGAGGGGGCGCATCAGGTGGAGACAATGAGCAGTTCTTC; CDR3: CASSLVRGGASGGDNEQFF
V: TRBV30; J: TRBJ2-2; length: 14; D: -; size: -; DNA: TGTGCCTGGACAGGGGGGAGTAACACCGGGGAGCTGTTTTTT; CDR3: CAWTGGSNTGELFF
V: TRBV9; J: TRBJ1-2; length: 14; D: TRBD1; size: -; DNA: TGTGCCAGCAGCGACCGGGACAGGGGCTATGGCTACACCTTC; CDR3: CASSDRDRGYGYTF
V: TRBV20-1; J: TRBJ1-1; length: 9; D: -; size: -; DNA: TGCAGTGCTAGCTCTGAAGCTTTCTTT; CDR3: CSASSEAFF
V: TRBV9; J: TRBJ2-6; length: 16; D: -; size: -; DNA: TGTGCTAGCAACTCCGGCGTAACCTCTGGGGCCAACGTCCTGACTTTC; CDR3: CASNSGVTSGANVLTF
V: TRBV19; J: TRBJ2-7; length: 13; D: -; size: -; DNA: TGTGCCAGTAGTATAGGTGGGGGCAACGAGCAGTACTTC; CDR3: CASSIGGGNEQYF
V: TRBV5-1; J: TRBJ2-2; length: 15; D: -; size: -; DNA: TGCGCCAGCAGCTTACAGGGAGAGGGCACCGGGGAGCTGTTTTTT; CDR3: CASSLQGEGTGELFF
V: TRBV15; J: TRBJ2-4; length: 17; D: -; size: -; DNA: TGTGCCACCAGCAGGCCCCCGAACCTCTCCGGCAAAAACATTCAGTACTTC; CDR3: CATSRPPNLSGKNIQYF
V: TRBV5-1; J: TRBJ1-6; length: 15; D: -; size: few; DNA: TGCGCCAGCAGCCCTTCACCCGGGGGTGATTCACCCCTCCACTTT; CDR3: CASSPSPGGDSPLHF
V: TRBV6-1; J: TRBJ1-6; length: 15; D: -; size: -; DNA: TGTGCCAGCAGACCACAAACAGGGATGGCTTCACCCCTCCACTTT; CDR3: CASRPQTGMASPLHF
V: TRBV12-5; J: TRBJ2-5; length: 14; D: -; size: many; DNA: TGTGCTAGTGGTCCCGGGGACGGACAAGAGACCCAGTACTTC; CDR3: CASGPGDGQETQYF
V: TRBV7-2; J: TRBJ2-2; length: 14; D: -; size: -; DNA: TGTGCCAGCAGCTTTGGGCGTTGGACCGGGGAGCTGTTTTTT; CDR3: CASSFGRWTGELFF
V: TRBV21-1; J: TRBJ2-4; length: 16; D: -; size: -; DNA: TGTGCCAGCAGCAAAAAGGGACGGCTAGCCAAAAACATTCAGTACTTC; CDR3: CASSKKGRLAKNIQYF
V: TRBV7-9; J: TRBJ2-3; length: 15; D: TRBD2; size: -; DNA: TGTGCCAGCAGCTTAGCGGGAGGGCCCACAGATACGCAGTATTTT; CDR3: CASSLAGGPTDTQYF
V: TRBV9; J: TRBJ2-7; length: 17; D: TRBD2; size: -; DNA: TGTGCCAGCAGCCCCCAATCCACGGCGGGAGGAGTAAGGAAGCAGTACTTC; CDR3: CASSPQSTAGGVRKQYF
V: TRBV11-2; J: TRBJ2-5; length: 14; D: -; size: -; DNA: TGTGCCAGCAGCTTATTGGCCGGGAAAGAGACCCAGTACTTC; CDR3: CASSLLAGKETQYF
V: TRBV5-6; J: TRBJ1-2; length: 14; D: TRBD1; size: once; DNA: TGTGCCAGCAGCGGACGACAGGGTAACTATGGCTACACCTTC; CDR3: CASSGRQGNYGYTF
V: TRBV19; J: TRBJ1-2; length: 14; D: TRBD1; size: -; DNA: TGTGCCAGTAGTCTCTGGCAGGGGGCTGGTGGCTACACCTTC; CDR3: CASSLWQGAGGYTF
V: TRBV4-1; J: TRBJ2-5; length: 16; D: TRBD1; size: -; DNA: TGCGCCAGCAGCCAAGATGGTAGGGGGCGAGGGGAGACCCAGTACTTC; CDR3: CASSQDGRGRGETQYF
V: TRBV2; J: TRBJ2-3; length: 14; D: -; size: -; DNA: TGTGCCAGCAGGAGGGCGGAGCTCACAGATACGCAGTATTTT; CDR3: CASRRAELTDTQYF
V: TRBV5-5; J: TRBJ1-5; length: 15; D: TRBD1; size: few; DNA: TGTGCCAGCAGCTTGGGGGACAGGGTAGGTCAGCCCCAGCATTTT; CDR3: CASSLGDRVGQPQHF
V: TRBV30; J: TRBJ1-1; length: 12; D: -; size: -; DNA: TGTGCCTGGAGTTCAGGGGTCTACGAAGCTTTCTTT; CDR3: CAWSSGVYEAFF
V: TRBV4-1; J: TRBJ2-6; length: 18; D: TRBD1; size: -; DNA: TGCGCCAGCAGCCAAGAGACAGGGCCGAGCTCTGGGGCCAACGTCCTGACTTTC; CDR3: CASSQETGPSSGANVLTF
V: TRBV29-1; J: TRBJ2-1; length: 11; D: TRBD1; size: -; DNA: TGCAGCGTTGCCGACAGGGGTGGGCAGTTCTTC; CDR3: CSVADRGGQFF
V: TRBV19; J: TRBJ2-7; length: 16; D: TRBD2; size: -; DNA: TGTGCCAGTAGTAATATAGCGGGGGGAGGTTCCTACGAGCAGTACTTC; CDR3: CASSNIAGGGSYEQYF
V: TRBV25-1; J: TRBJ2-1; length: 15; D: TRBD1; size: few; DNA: TGTGCCAGCAGTGATCCGGGACAGATTTACAATGAGCAGTTCTTC; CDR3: CASSDPGQIYNEQFF
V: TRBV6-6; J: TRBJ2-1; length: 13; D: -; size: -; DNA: TGTGCCAGCAGTAAAATGCCCTACAATGAGCAGTTCTTC; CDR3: CASSKMPYNEQFF
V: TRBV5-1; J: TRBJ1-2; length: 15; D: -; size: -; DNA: TGCGCCAGCAGCTTGGAATCGGGTGCTAGGGATGGCTACACCTTC; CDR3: CASSLESGARDGYTF
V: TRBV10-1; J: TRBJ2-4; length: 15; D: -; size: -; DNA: TGCGCCAGCAACAACGGCCAGATAGCCAAAAACATTCAGTACTTC; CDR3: CASNNGQIAKNIQYF
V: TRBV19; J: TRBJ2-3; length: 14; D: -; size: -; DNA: TGTGCCAGTGGGCAGGGGAAACGCACAGATACGCAGTATTTT; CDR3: CASGQGKRTDTQYF
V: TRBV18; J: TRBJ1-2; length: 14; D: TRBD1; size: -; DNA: TGTGCCAGCTCAAGGACAGGGGACACCTATGGCTACACCTTC; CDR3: CASSRTGDTYGYTF
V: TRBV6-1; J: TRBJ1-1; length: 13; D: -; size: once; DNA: TGTGCCAGCAGTGAGGTGTTGAACACTGAAGCTTTCTTT; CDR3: CASSEVLNTEAFF
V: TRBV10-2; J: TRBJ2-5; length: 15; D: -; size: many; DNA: TGCGCCAGCAGTGACGGACAGTCAATCGTGGAGACCCAGTACTTC; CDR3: CASSDGQSIVETQYF
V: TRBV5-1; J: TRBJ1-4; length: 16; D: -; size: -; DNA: TGCGCCAGCAGCCAACGGGACGGTCGGCAGGGTGAAAAACTGTTTTTT; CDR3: CASSQRDGRQGEKLFF
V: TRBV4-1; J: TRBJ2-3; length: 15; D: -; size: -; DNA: TGCGCCAGCAGCCAAGACAGGGTATCTTTAGATACGCAGTATTTT; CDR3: CASSQDRVSLDTQYF
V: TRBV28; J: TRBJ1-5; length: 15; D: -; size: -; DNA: TGTGCCAGCAGATCGCTTTCCGGGTCGAATCAGCCCCAGCATTTT; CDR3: CASRSLSGSNQPQHF
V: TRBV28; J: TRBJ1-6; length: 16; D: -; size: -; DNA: TGTGCCACCTCGAAACCAGGGAGGGGTGGGGGGTCACCCCTCCACTTT; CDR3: CATSKPGRGGGSPLHF
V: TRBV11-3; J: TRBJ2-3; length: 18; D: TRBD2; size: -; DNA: TGTGCCAGCAGCTTAGACCCTACCGGCGGGGGTGTCACAGATACGCAGTATTTT; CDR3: CASSLDPTGGGVTDTQYF
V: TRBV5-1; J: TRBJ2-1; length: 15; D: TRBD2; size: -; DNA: TGCGCCAGCAGCTTTAATGGCGGGGGTAGGGATGAGCAGTTCTTC; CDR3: CASSFNGGGRDEQFF
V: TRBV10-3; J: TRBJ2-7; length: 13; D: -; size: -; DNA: TGTGCCATCGGGGAGGCAGCCTCCTACGAGCAGTACTTC; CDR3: CAIGEAASYEQYF
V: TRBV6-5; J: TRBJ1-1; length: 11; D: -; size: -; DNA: TGTGCCAGCAGGATCCGGGACTCAGCTTTCTTT; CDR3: CASRIRDSAFF
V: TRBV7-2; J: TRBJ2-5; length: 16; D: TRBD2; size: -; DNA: TGTGCCAGCAGCTTAGCGCGGGGGTCCAAGCTGGAGACCCAGTACTTC; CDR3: CASSLARGSKLETQYF
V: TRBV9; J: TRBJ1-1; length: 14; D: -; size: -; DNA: TGTGCCAGCAGCGCCACAGGGAGGGACACTGAAGCTTTCTTT; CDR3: CASSATGRDTEAFF
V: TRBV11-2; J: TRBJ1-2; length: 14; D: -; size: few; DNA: TGTGCCGAACCAGGACAGAATCTACACTATGGCTACACCTTC; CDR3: CAEPGQNLHYGYTF
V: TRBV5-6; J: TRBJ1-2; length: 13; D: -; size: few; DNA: TGTGCCAGCAGCCCCGGGGGGGGCTATGGCTACACCTTC; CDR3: CASSPGGGYGYTF
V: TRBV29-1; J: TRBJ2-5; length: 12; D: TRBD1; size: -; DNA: TGCAGCTCAGGACAGGGTGGGGAGACCCAGTACTTC; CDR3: CSSGQGGETQYF
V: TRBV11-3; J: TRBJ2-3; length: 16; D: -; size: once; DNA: TGTGCCAGCAGCCCAGGGGGGATGGGGGTCAAAGATACGCAGTATTTT; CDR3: CASSPGGMGVKDTQYF
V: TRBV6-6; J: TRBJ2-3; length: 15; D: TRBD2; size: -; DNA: TGTGCCAGCAGTTATAGCGGGGGGGCCTCAGATACGCAGTATTTT; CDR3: CASSYSGGASDTQYF
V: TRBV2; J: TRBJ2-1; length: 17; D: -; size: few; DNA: TGTGCCAGCAGTGTGGCTAGTGGCAAAGGTGGTTACAATGAGCAGTTCTTC; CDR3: CASSVASGKGGYNEQFF
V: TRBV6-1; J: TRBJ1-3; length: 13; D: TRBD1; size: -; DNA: TGTGCCAGCAGCAAAACAGGGGACAACACCATATATTTT; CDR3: CASSKTGDNTIYF